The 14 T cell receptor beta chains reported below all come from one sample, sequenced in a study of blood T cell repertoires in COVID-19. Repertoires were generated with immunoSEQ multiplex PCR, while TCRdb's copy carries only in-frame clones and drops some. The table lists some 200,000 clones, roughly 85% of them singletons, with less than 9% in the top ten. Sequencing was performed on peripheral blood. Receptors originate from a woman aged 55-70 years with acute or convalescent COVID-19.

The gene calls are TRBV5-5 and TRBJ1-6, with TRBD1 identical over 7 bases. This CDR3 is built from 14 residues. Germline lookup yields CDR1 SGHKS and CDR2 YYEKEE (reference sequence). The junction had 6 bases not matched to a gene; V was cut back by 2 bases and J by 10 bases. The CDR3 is CASSFDRVGSPLHF. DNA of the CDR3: TGTGCCAGCAGCTTTGACAGGGTGGGATCACCCCTCCACTTT.

CDR3 in amino acids: CASSSEPGQWELFF. In DNA, the CDR3 is TGTGCCAGCAGCTCGGAGCCAGGGCAATGGGAGCTGTTTTTT. The V call is TRBV5-4, the J call TRBJ2-2; D is perhaps TRBD1 (5 bases). The germline V gene has CDR1 SGHNT and CDR2 YYREEE (reference sequence). The CDR3 spans 14 residues. V dropped 3 bases and J dropped 9 bases, with 15 bases sitting between them.

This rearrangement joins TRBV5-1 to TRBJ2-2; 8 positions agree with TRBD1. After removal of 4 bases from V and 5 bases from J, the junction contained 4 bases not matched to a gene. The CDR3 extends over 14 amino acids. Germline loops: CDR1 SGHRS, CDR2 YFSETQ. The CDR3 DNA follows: TGCGCCAGCAGCGGACAGGGTGGGACCGGGGAGCTGTTTTTT. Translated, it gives CASSGQGGTGELFF. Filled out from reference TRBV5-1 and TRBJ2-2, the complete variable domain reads KAGVTQTPRYLIKTRGQQVTLSCSPISGHRSVSWYQQTPGQGLQFLFEYFSETQRNKGNFPGRFSGRQFSNSRSEMNVSTLELGDSALYLCASSGQGGTGELFFGEGSRLTVL.

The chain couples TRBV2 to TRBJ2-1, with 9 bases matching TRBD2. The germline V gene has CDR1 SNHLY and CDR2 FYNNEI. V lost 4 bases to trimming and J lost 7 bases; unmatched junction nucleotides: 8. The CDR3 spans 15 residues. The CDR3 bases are TGTGCCAGCAGTGTTGAAGCGGGAGGCTGGAATGAGCAGTTCTTC. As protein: CASSVEAGGWNEQFF.

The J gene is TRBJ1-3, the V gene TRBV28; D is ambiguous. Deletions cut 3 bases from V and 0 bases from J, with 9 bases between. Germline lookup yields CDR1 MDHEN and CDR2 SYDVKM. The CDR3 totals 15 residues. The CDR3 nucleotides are TGTGCCAGCAGTTTTGTGCGGCTCTCTGGAAACACCATATATTTT. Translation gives CASSFVRLSGNTIYF.

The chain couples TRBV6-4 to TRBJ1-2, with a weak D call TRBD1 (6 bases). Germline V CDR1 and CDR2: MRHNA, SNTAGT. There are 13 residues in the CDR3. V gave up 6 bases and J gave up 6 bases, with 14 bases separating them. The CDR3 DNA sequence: TGTGCCAGCAGCGCCGGGAGGGGGGATGGCTACACCTTC. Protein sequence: CASSAGRGDGYTF.

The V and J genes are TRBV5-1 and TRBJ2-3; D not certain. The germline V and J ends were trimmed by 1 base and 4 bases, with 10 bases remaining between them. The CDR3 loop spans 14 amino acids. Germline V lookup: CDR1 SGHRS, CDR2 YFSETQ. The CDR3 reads CASSLRKLADTQYF. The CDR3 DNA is TGCGCCAGCAGCTTGCGAAAGCTTGCAGATACGCAGTATTTT.

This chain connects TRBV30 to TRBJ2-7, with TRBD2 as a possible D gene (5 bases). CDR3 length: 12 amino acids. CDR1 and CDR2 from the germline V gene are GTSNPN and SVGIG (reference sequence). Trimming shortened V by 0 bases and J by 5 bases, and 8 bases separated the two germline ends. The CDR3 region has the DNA TGTGCCTGGAGTGTATCCGGGGACGAGCAGTACTTC. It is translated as CAWSVSGDEQYF.

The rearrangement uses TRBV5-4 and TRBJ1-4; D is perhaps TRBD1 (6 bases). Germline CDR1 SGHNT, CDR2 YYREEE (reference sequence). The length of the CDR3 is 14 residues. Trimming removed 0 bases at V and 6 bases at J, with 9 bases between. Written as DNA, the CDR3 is TGTGCCAGCAGCTTGGACCCAGGGGATGAAAAACTGTTTTTT. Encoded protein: CASSLDPGDEKLFF.

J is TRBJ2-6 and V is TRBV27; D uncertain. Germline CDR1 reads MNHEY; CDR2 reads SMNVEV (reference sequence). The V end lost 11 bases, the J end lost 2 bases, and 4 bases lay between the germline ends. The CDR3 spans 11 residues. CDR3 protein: CAGPGANVLTF. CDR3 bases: TGTGCCGGGCCTGGGGCCAACGTCCTGACTTTC.

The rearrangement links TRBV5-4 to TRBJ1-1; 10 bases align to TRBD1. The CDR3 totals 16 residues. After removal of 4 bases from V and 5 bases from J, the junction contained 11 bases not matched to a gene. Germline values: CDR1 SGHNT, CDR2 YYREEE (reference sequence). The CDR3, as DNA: TGTGCCAGCAGCCCCGGGACAGGGGCGGGGGGAACTGAAGCTTTCTTT. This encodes CASSPGTGAGGTEAFF.

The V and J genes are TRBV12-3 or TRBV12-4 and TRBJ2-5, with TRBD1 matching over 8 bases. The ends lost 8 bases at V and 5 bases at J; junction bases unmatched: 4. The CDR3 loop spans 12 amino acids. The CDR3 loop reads CASRRGPETQYF. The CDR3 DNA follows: TGTGCCAGCCGCAGGGGGCCGGAGACCCAGTACTTC.

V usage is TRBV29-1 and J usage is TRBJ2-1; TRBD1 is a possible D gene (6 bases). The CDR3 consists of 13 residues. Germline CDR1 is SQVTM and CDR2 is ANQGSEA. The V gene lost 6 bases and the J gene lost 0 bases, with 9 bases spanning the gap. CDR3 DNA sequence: TGCAGCGTCACAGGGAGCTCCTACAATGAGCAGTTCTTC. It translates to CSVTGSSYNEQFF.

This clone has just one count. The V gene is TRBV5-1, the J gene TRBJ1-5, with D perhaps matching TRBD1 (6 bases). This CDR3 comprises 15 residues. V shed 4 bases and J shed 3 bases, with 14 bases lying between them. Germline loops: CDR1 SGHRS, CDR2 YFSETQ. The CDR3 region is CASSPGDWDNQPQHF. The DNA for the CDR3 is TGCGCCAGCAGCCCAGGGGATTGGGACAATCAGCCCCAGCATTTT. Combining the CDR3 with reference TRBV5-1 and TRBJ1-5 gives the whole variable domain KAGVTQTPRYLIKTRGQQVTLSCSPISGHRSVSWYQQTPGQGLQFLFEYFSETQRNKGNFPGRFSGRQFSNSRSEMNVSTLELGDSALYLCASSPGDWDNQPQHFGDGTRLSIL.